This TCR beta chain appears in the sequencing data of a study of blood T cell repertoires in COVID-19. In the study overall: Some COVID-19 samples were acute and others convalescent; all came from the United States, Italy and Spain. In each case, the material was cDNA or gDNA derived from T cells, B-cell-depleted T cells, or PBMCs.

How the authors handled the data: Amplification with reference gene primers provided the estimates of nucleated cell counts. TCRdb keeps only in-frame clones here, not all; method: immunoSEQ multiplex PCR. V and J calls plus clone size are reproduced from that table; the DNA served to infer D and trimming. The repertoire holds around 100,000 clones, about 80% seen once, with roughly an eighth in the top ten. The J segment lost 9 bases and the V segment lost 4 bases, leaving 10 bases of the junction unmatched. From germline, CDR1 is SGHRS and CDR2 YFSETQ. The CDR3 has 15 amino acids. Specimen: peripheral blood. The chain recombines TRBV5-1 with TRBJ2-1, with 10 positions matching TRBD1. The TCR originated in a woman aged 70-85 years with acute or convalescent COVID-19. The CDR3 DNA is TGCGCCAGCAGCCGGCCCAGGACAGGGGGTGGTGAGCAGTTCTTC. Residues: CASSRPRTGGGEQFF. Variable domain in full (rest from reference TRBV5-1 and TRBJ2-1): KAGVTQTPRYLIKTRGQQVTLSCSPISGHRSVSWYQQTPGQGLQFLFEYFSETQRNKGNFPGRFSGRQFSNSRSEMNVSTLELGDSALYLCASSRPRTGGGEQFFGPGTRLTVL.